This T cell receptor (beta chain) was documented in a study of identical twins. The CDR3 totals 12 residues. V lost 5 bases and J 8 bases, leaving 10 bases between the germline ends. TCRdb used MiXCR to reprocess the 5' RACE reads, holding one entry per CDR3 protein. The table has 250,000 or so distinct CDR3 sequences, 6.5% to 9.5% seen once. The sample was also linked to a second study, of yellow fever vaccine responses in identical twins.

Source material: CD8+ T cells sorted from blood. The gene calls are TRBV12-3 or TRBV12-4 and TRBJ2-1; D unresolved. This clonotype originated in a woman younger than 30 in good health. The DNA for the CDR3 is TGTGCCAGCAGTCTCGAGGACCATGAGCAGTTCTTC. This codes for CASSLEDHEQFF.